Included here is one T cell receptor (beta chain) sequence, with context. The antigen is undetermined. This record comes from a study of OX40 agonist ivuxolimab in advanced cancers. Points from the study as a whole: The mean number of expanded clones was higher in CD8+ T cells than in CD4+. Patients with a partial response at 0.1-3.0 mg/kg had among the lowest clonal expansion.

Patients with autoimmune history or systemic immunosuppression were excluded. Produced via immunoSEQ multiplex PCR; TCRdb's table is partial and in-frame only. The table records over 65,000 clones, more than 80% of them present only once. This clonotype was obtained from an adult with an advanced solid tumor such as melanoma, head and neck, liver or kidney cancer. Sequenced here: CD4+ or CD8+ T cells sorted from blood, sampled in a trial of the OX40 agonist ivuxolimab.

Here the CDR3 DNA reads TGTGCCAGCAGCCAAAGTCTCTTCAATGAGCAGTTCTTC. Its translation: CASSQSLFNEQFF. The chain couples TRBV9 to TRBJ2-1; unclear D gene. The CDR3 runs to 13 residues. V lost 4 bases and J lost 6, with 11 bases in between. Germline V CDR1 and CDR2: SGDLS, YYNGEE.